Listed below are T cell receptor beta chains from one sample, sequenced in a study of T cell responses to AZD1222 COVID-19 vaccine. Profiling relied on immunoSEQ multiplex PCR, and the TCRdb table lists in-frame clones only, not all of them. Among around 120,000 clones listed, 89% were seen once. Source: peripheral blood, taken on day 0 of AZD1222 vaccination. The receptors come from an adult in good health. Both conserved end residues are part of each CDR3. A D gene is named only where the DNA matches it firmly. Clone size is stated in some rows and not others, as once, few, many or a class when expanded.

>NA|TRBV19|NA|TRBJ1-2
TGTGCCAGTAGTCCCCAGGAGCGGGCTAACTATGGCTACACCTTC
CASSPQERANYGYTF
>few|TRBV19|NA|TRBJ1-2
TGTGCCAGTAGTATGACCGGCTATGGCTACACCTTC
CASSMTGYGYTF
>NA|TRBV4-2|NA|TRBJ1-1
TGTGCCAGCAGCCAGGGGATCCTTACCACTGAAGCTTTCTTT
CASSQGILTTEAFF
>NA|TRBV15|TRBD1|TRBJ1-2
TGTGCCACCAGCAGATGGCCGCGACAGGGCCGTAACTATGGCTACACCTTC
CATSRWPRQGRNYGYTF
>NA|TRBV6-5|NA|TRBJ1-4
TGTGCCAGCAGTTACGTCTCGGGGGCCGGTGAAAAACTGTTTTTT
CASSYVSGAGEKLFF
>NA|TRBV2|NA|TRBJ2-2
TGTGCCAGCAGCAGAGCAAGACTCGCTTACACCGGGGAGCTGTTTTTT
CASSRARLAYTGELFF
>NA|TRBV27|NA|TRBJ2-7
TGTGCCAGCAGTAAAAGGACGGGACACTCCTACGAGCAGTACTTC
CASSKRTGHSYEQYF
>NA|TRBV4-2|NA|TRBJ2-1
TGTGCCAGCAGCCAAGATCACCGACGAAACGCCTACAATGAGCAGTTCTTC
CASSQDHRRNAYNEQFF
>NA|TRBV3-1/TRBV3-2|TRBD1|TRBJ1-1
TGTGCCAGCAGCCGGGACAGGGGGCCCACTGAAGCTTTCTTT
CASSRDRGPTEAFF
>NA|TRBV5-1|NA|TRBJ2-7
TGCGCCAGCAGTTTGAAGGACGAGCAGTACTTC
CASSLKDEQYF
>NA|TRBV29-1|NA|TRBJ2-2
TGCAGCGTTGGGGGATCGGGCACCGGGGAGCTGTTTTTT
CSVGGSGTGELFF
>NA|TRBV19|TRBD2|TRBJ2-7
TGTGCCACTAGACTAGCGGGTGGGTACGAGCAGTACTTC
CATRLAGGYEQYF
>NA|TRBV28|NA|TRBJ1-1
TGTGCCAGCAGTTTATGGGGGGAGAACACTGAAGCTTTCTTT
CASSLWGENTEAFF
>once|TRBV25-1|NA|TRBJ1-4
TGTGCCAGCAGTGATCCCAGCGGGGGGATAACTGAAAAACTGTTTTTT
CASSDPSGGITEKLFF
>NA|TRBV6-4|NA|TRBJ2-7
TGTGCCAGCATCCAGCCGGCCGTCAGGGGCTACGAGCAGTACTTC
CASIQPAVRGYEQYF
>NA|TRBV4-1|NA|TRBJ1-6
TGCGCCAGCAGCCCGGCTACAGGGAACAATTCACCCCTCCACTTT
CASSPATGNNSPLHF
>few|TRBV7-9|NA|TRBJ1-1
TGTGCCAGCAGCTTAGCGAGCCAGGGAGAAACTGAAGCTTTCTTT
CASSLASQGETEAFF
>NA|TRBV10-1|TRBD2|TRBJ2-5
TGCGCCAGCAGTGAGTTCGATAGCGGGAGGGAGACCCAGTACTTC
CASSEFDSGRETQYF
>NA|TRBV4-1|NA|TRBJ1-2
TGCGCCAGCAGCCCAAGACAGCCCCTTGATGGCTACACCTTC
CASSPRQPLDGYTF
>once|TRBV5-1|TRBD2|TRBJ2-1
TGCGCCAGCATGCGGGGGGGCGAGGAGGGCAATGAGCAGTTCTTC
CASMRGGEEGNEQFF
>few|TRBV28|NA|TRBJ2-2
TGTGCCAGCAGCCGAGACACCACCGGGGAGCTGTTTTTT
CASSRDTTGELFF
>NA|TRBV6-5|NA|TRBJ1-2
TGTGCCAGCAGTCCAGGGTCTAACTATGGCTACACCTTC
CASSPGSNYGYTF
>NA|TRBV28|TRBD1|TRBJ1-6
TGTGCCAGCAGTAAAACCCCGGGACAGAGTGATTCACCCCTCCACTTT
CASSKTPGQSDSPLHF
>NA|TRBV2|TRBD1|TRBJ1-2
TGTGCCAGCAATCTGGTACAGGGGTTTTACTATGGCTACACCTTC
CASNLVQGFYYGYTF
>once|TRBV6-5|TRBD1|TRBJ2-7
TGTGCCAGCCTTAGACAGGGTTCCTACGAGCAGTACTTC
CASLRQGSYEQYF
>few|TRBV7-8|NA|TRBJ1-5
TGTGCCAGCAGCTTAGCTAGTCTGGGTAATCAGCCCCAGCATTTT
CASSLASLGNQPQHF
>NA|TRBV6-5|NA|TRBJ1-5
TGTGCCAGCAGCACCGACAGGAGCGAATATCAGCCCCAGCATTTT
CASSTDRSEYQPQHF